This T cell receptor (beta chain) was captured by sequencing in a study of early T cells in non-severe SARS-CoV-2 infection. Unique molecular identifiers were added to individual cDNA molecules. A single record per CDR3 protein comes from TCRdb applying MiXCR to the 5' RACE reads. The sample comprises tens of thousands of distinct CDR3 sequences, around 14% of which are singletons, and about 8% rests with the top ten. The length of the CDR3 is 17 residues. Whole-study results and caveats: Sequences matched to VDJdb favored anti-spike CD8 responses, while private and CD4 specificities were missed.

This clonotype was seen many times. The target antigen is unknown. This receptor was obtained from an adult who was a healthcare worker with PCR-confirmed SARS-CoV-2 infection or an uninfected control (not recorded which). Specimen: whole blood. J is TRBJ2-1 and V is TRBV21-1; the table calls TRBD2, which could not be checked here. TRBV21-1 is reported as a pseudogene. The CDR3 nucleotides are TGTGCCAGCACGCATATGAGAGTAGCGGGGACTTACAATGAGCAGTTCTTC. Protein product: CASTHMRVAGTYNEQFF.